Listed here are 10 T cell receptor beta chains from one sample, sequenced in a study of cytomegalovirus exposure and HLA in healthy donors. TCRdb keeps only in-frame clones here, not all; method: immunoSEQ multiplex PCR. This sample has 200,000 to 250,000 clones, with about 86% found just once. The sequenced sample was PBMCs. The receptors derive from a man in his late teens or twenties in good health and CMV-seronegative.

The chain uses TRBV2 and TRBJ1-5; no reliable D call. CDR1 SNHLY and CDR2 FYNNEI come from the germline V gene. V was shortened by 3 bases and J by 5 bases, with 5 bases between the two germline ends. This CDR3 has 12 amino acids. The CDR3, as DNA: TGTGCCAGCAGTGACGGGTATCAGCCCCAGCATTTT. Residues: CASSDGYQPQHF.

This rearrangement joins TRBV7-3 to TRBJ2-1, with 7 bases lining up with TRBD1. Trimming cost V 9 bases and J 7 bases; bases outside gene matches: 15. The CDR3 is 15 residues long. The germline V gene has CDR1 SGHTA and CDR2 FQGTGA. The DNA for the CDR3 is TGTGCCAGTTCCTCCGGGACAGCAGACTGGAATGAGCAGTTCTTC. Residues: CASSSGTADWNEQFF.

The chain recombines TRBV4-2 with TRBJ1-5; D remains unclear. CDR3 length: 16 amino acids. Germline V gene sequence: CDR1 LGHNA, CDR2 YNFKEQ. With 0 bases removed from V and 0 bases from J, the gap between germline ends came to 9 bases. The CDR3 protein is CASSQERDHSNQPQHF. The CDR3 bases are TGTGCCAGCAGCCAAGAAAGAGATCATAGCAATCAGCCCCAGCATTTT.

The chain recombines TRBV7-6 with TRBJ2-5; D might be TRBD1 (6 bases). Germline values: CDR1 SGHVS, CDR2 FNYEAQ. The CDR3 spans 15 residues. V was shortened by 2 bases and J by 2 bases, with 12 bases between the two germline ends. CDR3 residues: CASSLLRGWQETQYF. The CDR3 coding sequence is TGTGCCAGCAGCTTATTGAGGGGGTGGCAAGAGACCCAGTACTTC.

This chain joins TRBV7-2 and TRBJ2-7; 7 bases map to TRBD1. The ends lost 5 bases at V and 4 bases at J; junction bases unmatched: 8. This CDR3 region has 14 residues. Germline V gene lookup returns CDR1 SGHTA and CDR2 FQGNSA. The CDR3 reads CASSMQGDIYEQYF. CDR3 nucleotides: TGTGCCAGCAGCATGCAGGGGGACATTTACGAGCAGTACTTC.

The chain employs TRBV5-4 and TRBJ2-2; TRBD2 aligns across 9 bases. Germline V gene lookup returns CDR1 SGHNT and CDR2 YYREEE (reference sequence). The V and J ends lost 0 bases and 8 bases, in that order; junction bases with no gene match: 5. This CDR3 is built from 15 residues. CDR3 sequence: CASSLEGSGSGELFF. CDR3 DNA sequence: TGTGCCAGCAGCTTGGAGGGTAGCGGGAGTGGGGAGCTGTTTTTT. The full variable domain, in which reference TRBV5-4 and TRBJ2-2 provide the parts outside the CDR3, is ETGVTQSPTHLIKTRGQQVTLRCSSQSGHNTVSWYQQALGQGPQFIFQYYREEENGRGNFPPRFSGLQFPNYSSELNVNALELDDSALYLCASSLEGSGSGELFFGEGSRLTVL.

This clone appeared a few times. This chain links TRBV4-2 with TRBJ2-7; perhaps TRBD2 as D (5 bases). Germline CDR1 is LGHNA and CDR2 is YNFKEQ. Trimming shortened V by 1 base and J by 1 base, and 14 bases separated the two germline ends. The CDR3 runs to 16 residues. DNA of the CDR3: TGTGCCAGCAGCCAAGTGAGCGGACTGACATCCTACGAGCAGTACTTC. Protein: CASSQVSGLTSYEQYF.

CDR3 bases: TGTGCCACCAGCAGTCGACAGGGCAATCAGCCCCAGCATTTT. This encodes CATSSRQGNQPQHF. The V and J genes are TRBV15 and TRBJ1-5; possible D gene TRBD1, 6 bases. The CDR3 length is 14 residues. Germline CDR1 LNHNV, CDR2 YYDKDF (reference sequence). V shed 3 bases and J shed 2 bases, with 8 bases lying between them.

The V gene is TRBV4-1, the J gene TRBJ2-1; the D gene is possibly TRBD2 (7 bases). V lost 4 bases, J lost 8 bases, and 24 bases lay in between. This CDR3 spans 17 amino acids. Germline CDR1 and CDR2: MGHRA and YSYEKL. The CDR3 nucleotides read TGCGCCAGCAGCCTCCTTTTGACTAGCAAGGGGGGGGATGAGCAGTTCTTC. Its translation: CASSLLLTSKGGDEQFF.

The chain has TRBV6-5 and TRBJ1-6; 7 positions match TRBD1. Germline CDR1 reads MNHEY; CDR2 reads SVGAGI. This CDR3 contains 15 residues. V lost 2 bases to trimming and J lost 8 bases; unmatched junction nucleotides: 6. CDR3 bases: TGTGCCAGCAGTTACACGACAGGGAACTATTCACCCCTCCACTTT. Its protein product is CASSYTTGNYSPLHF.